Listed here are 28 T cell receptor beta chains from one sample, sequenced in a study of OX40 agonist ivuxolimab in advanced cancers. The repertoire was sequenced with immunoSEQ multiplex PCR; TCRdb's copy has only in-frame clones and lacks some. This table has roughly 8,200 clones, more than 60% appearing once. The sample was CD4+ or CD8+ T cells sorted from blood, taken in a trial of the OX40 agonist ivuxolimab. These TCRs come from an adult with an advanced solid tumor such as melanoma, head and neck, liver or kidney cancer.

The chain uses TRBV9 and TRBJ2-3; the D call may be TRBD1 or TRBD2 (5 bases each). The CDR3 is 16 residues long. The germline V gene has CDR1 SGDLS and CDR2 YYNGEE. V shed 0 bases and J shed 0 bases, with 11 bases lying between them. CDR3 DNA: TGTGCCAGCAGCGTAGGGGGGATTACTAGCACAGATACGCAGTATTTT. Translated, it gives CASSVGGITSTDTQYF.

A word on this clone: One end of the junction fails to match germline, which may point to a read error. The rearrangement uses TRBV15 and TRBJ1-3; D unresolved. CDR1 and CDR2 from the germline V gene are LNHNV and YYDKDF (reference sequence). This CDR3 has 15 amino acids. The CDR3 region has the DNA TGTACCACCAGCAGAGATGGTATGCTCGGAAACACCATATATTTT. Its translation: CTTSRDGMLGNTIYF. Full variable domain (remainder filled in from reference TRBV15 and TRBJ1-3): DAMVIQNPRYQVTQFGKPVTLSCSQTLNHNVMYWYQQKSSQAPKLLFHYYDKDFNNEADTPDNFQSRRPNTSFCFLDIRSPGLGDTAMYLCTTSRDGMLGNTIYFGEGSWLTVV.

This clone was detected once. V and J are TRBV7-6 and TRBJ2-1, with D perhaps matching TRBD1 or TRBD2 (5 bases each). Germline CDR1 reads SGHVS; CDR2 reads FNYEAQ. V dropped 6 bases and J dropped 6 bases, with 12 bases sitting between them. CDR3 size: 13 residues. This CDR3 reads CASSRDPANEQFF. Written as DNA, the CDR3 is TGTGCCAGCAGTCGGGACCCCGCCAATGAGCAGTTCTTC.

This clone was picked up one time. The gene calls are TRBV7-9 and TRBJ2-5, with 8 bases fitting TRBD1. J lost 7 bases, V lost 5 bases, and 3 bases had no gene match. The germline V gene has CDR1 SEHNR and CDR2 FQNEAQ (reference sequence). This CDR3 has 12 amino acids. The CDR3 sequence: CASSPGQGTQYF. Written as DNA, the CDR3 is TGTGCCAGCAGCCCTGGACAGGGGACCCAGTACTTC. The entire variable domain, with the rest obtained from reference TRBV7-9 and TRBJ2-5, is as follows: DTGVSQNPRHKITKRGQNVTFRCDPISEHNRLYWYRQTLGQGPEFLTYFQNEAQLEKSRLLSDRFSAERPKGSFSTLEIQRTEQGDSAMYLCASSPGQGTQYFGPGTRLLVL.

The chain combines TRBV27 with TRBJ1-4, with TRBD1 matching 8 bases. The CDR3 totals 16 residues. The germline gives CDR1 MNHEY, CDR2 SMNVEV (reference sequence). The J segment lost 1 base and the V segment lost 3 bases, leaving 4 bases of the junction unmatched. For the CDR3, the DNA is TGTGCCAGCAGTTTGGACAGGGAGGTAACTAATGAAAAACTGTTTTTT. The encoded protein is CASSLDREVTNEKLFF.

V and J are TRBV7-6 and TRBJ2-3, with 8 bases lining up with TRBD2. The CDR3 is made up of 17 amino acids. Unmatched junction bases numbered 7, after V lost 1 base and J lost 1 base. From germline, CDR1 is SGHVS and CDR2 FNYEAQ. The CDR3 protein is CASSLVGAGLGTDTQYF. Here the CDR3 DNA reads TGTGCCAGCAGCTTAGTAGGGGCGGGACTAGGCACAGATACGCAGTATTTT.

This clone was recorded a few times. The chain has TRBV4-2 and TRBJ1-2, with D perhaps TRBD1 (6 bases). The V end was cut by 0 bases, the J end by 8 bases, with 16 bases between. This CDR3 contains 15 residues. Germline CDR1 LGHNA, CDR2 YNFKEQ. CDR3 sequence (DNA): TGTGCCAGCAGCCAAGAAACAGGGCAACTTGGGGGCTACACCTTC. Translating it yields CASSQETGQLGGYTF.

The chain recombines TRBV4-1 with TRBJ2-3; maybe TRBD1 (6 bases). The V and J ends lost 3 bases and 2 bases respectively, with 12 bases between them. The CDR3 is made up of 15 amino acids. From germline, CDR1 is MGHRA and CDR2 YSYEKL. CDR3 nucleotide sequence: TGCGCCAGCAGCCACCCCAGGGGTTACACAGATACGCAGTATTTT. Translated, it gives CASSHPRGYTDTQYF.

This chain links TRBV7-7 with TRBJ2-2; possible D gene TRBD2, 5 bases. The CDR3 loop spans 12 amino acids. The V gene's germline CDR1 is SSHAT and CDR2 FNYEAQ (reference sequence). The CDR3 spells CASAVAGGELFF. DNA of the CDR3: TGTGCTAGCGCAGTGGCGGGCGGGGAGCTGTTTTTT.

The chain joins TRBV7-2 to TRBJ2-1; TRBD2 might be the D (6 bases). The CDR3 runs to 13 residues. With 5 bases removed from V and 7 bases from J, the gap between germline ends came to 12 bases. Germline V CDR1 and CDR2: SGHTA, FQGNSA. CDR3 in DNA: TGTGCCAGCAGCCCCCCGGGGGTAAATGAGCAGTTCTTC. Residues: CASSPPGVNEQFF.

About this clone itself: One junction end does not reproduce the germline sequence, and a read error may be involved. This CDR3 reads CVSSPVRTRGDEQFF. The DNA of the CDR3 is TGTGTCAGCAGCCCCGTGCGAACTAGGGGTGATGAGCAGTTCTTC. V gene TRBV13 combines with J gene TRBJ2-1; D assignment may be TRBD1 or TRBD2 (5 bases each). From germline, CDR1 is PRHDT and CDR2 FYEKMQ (reference sequence). This CDR3 region has 15 residues.

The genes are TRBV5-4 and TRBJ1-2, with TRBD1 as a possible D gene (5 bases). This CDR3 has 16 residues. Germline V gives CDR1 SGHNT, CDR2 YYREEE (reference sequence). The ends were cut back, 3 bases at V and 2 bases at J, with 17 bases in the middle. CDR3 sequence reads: CASSSGEEFVNYGYTF. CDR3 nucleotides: TGTGCCAGCAGCTCGGGGGAGGAGTTTGTCAACTATGGCTACACCTTC.

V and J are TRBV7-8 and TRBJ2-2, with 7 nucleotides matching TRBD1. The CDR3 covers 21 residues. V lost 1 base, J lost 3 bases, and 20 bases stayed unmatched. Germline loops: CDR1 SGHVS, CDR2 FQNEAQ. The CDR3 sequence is CASSLGDRWNTRPKDTGELFF. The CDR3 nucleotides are TGTGCCAGCAGCTTAGGGGACAGATGGAATACTCGACCAAAGGACACCGGGGAGCTGTTTTTT.

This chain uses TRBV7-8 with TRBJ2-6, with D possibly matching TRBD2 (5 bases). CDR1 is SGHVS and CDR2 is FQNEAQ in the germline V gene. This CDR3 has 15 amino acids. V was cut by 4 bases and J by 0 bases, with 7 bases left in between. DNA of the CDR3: TGTGCCAGCAGCTCGGGAATCTCTGGGGCCAACGTCCTGACTTTC. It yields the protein CASSSGISGANVLTF.

CDR3 in DNA: TGTGCCAGCAGCTTCGGGAGGTCGTCCTACGAGCAGTACTTC. This sequence encodes CASSFGRSSYEQYF. The chain joins TRBV13 to TRBJ2-7, with 7 bases lining up with TRBD2. This CDR3 comprises 14 residues. Losses at the gene ends were 3 bases for V and 1 base for J; bases not matched to a gene: 3. Germline CDR1 is PRHDT and CDR2 is FYEKMQ (reference sequence).

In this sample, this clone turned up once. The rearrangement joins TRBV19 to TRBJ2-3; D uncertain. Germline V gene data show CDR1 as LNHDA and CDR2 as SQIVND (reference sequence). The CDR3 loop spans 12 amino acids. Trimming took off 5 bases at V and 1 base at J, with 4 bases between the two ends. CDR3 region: CASSLGTDTQYF. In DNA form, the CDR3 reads TGTGCCAGTAGTCTAGGCACAGATACGCAGTATTTT.

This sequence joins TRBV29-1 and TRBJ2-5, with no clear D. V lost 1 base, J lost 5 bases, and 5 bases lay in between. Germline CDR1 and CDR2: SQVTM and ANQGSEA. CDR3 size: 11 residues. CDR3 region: CSVEVWETQYF. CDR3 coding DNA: TGCAGCGTTGAAGTGTGGGAGACCCAGTACTTC.

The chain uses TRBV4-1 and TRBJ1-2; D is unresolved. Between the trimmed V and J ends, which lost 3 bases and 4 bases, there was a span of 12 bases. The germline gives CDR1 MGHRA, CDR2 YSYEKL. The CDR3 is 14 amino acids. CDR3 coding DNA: TGCGCCAGCAGCCAGAACCGAAAGACCTATGGCTACACCTTC. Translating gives CASSQNRKTYGYTF.

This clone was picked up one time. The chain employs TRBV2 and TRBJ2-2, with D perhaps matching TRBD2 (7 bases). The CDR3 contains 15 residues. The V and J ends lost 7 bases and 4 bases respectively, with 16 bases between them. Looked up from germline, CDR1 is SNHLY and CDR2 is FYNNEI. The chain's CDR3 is CASMRRGAVTGELFF. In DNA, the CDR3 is TGTGCCAGCATGAGACGGGGGGCTGTCACCGGGGAGCTGTTTTTT.

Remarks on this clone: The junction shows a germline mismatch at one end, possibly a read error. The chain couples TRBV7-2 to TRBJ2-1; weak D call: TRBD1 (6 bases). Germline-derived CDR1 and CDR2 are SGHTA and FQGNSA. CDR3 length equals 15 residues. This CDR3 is CASSLATGWSNEQLF. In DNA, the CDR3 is TGTGCCAGCAGCTTAGCAACAGGGTGGAGCAATGAGCAGCTCTTC.

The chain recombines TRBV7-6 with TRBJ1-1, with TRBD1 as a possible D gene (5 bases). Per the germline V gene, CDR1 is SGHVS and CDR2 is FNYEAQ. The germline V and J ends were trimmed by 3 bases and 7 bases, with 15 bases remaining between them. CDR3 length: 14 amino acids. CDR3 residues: CASSFQAIGGEAFF. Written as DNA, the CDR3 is TGTGCCAGCAGCTTCCAGGCTATTGGGGGTGAAGCTTTCTTT.

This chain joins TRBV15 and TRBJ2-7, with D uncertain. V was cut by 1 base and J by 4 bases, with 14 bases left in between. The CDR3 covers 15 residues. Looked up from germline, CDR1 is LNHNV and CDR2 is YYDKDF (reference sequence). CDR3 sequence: CATSRGSSGLYEQYF. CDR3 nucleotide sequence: TGTGCCACCAGCAGAGGGTCTTCGGGTTTATACGAGCAGTACTTC. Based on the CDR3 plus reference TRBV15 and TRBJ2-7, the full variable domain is DAMVIQNPRYQVTQFGKPVTLSCSQTLNHNVMYWYQQKSSQAPKLLFHYYDKDFNNEADTPDNFQSRRPNTSFCFLDIRSPGLGDTAMYLCATSRGSSGLYEQYFGPGTRLTVT.

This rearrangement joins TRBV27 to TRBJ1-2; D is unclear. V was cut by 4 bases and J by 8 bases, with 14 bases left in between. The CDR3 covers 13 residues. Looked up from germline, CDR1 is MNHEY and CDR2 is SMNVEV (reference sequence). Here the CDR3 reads CASSSDERRGYTF. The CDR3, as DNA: TGTGCCAGCAGTTCCGATGAACGGCGCGGCTACACCTTC.

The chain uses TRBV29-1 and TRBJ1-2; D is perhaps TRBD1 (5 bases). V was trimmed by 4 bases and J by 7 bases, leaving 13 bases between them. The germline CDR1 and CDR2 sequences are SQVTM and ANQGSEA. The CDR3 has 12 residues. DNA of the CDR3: TGCAGCGTTGTTGTGGGGGACGGTGGCTACACCTTC. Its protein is CSVVVGDGGYTF. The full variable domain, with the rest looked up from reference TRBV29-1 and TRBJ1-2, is SAVISQKPSRDICQRGTSLTIQCQVDSQVTMMFWYRQQPGQSLTLIATANQGSEATYESGFVIDKFPISRPNLTFSTLTVSNMSPEDSSIYLCSVVVGDGGYTFGSGTRLTVV.

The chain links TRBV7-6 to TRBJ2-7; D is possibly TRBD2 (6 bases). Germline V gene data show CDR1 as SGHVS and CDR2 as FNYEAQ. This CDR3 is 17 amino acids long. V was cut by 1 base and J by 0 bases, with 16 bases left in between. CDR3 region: CASSLGSRDLSSYEQYF. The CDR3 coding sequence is TGTGCCAGCAGCTTAGGATCCAGGGACTTGAGCTCCTACGAGCAGTACTTC.

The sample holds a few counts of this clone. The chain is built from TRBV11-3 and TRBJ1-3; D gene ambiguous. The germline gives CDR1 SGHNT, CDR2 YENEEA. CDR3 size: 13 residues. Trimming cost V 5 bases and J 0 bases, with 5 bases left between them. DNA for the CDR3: TGTGCCAGCAGCCTCGACTCTGGAAACACCATATATTTT. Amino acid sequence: CASSLDSGNTIYF.

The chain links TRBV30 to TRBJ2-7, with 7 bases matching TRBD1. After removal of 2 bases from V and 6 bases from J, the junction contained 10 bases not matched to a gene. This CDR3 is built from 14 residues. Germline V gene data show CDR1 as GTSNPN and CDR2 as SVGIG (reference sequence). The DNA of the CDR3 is TGTGCCTGGAGTCGGGTGAGGGGGCTTGTCGAGCAGTACTTC. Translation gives CAWSRVRGLVEQYF.

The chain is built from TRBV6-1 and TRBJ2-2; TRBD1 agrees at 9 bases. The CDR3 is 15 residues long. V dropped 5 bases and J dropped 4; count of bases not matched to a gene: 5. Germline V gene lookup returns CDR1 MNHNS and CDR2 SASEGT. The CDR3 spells CASSWETGGTGELFF. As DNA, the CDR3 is TGTGCCAGCAGTTGGGAGACAGGGGGCACCGGGGAGCTGTTTTTT.